This T cell receptor beta chain was recovered during a study of blood T cell repertoires in COVID-19. Study-level information: Samples of COVID-19 (acute and convalescent) were obtained from the United States, Italy and Spain. Sample material is recorded as cDNA or gDNA derived from T cells, B-cell-depleted T cells, or PBMCs.

V lost 3 bases, J lost 0 bases, and 11 bases lay in between. The CDR3 length is 15 residues. The germline V gene has CDR1 GTSNPN and CDR2 SVGIG (reference sequence). Original methodology: Estimation of nucleated cell counts relied on the amplification of reference gene primers. Profiled with immunoSEQ multiplex PCR; TCRdb holds only in-frame clones, not every one. That table furnishes V, J and clone size, whereas the DNA furnished D and trimming. The sample consists of around 100,000 clones, around 85% of them appearing once. The chain recombines TRBV30 with TRBJ2-2; D possibly corresponds to TRBD2 (5 bases). This sequence originates from a man aged 50 or older with active or convalescent COVID-19. The sample comprised peripheral blood. DNA of the CDR3: TGTGCCTGGAGAAAGAGCGGAGCGAACACCGGGGAGCTGTTTTTT. Translated: CAWRKSGANTGELFF.